The rows below give T cell receptor beta chains drawn from one sample of a study of cytomegalovirus exposure and HLA in healthy donors. Profiled with immunoSEQ multiplex PCR; TCRdb holds only in-frame clones, not every one. This table has 150,000 to 200,000 clones, roughly 80% appearing once. The sample was PBMCs. The receptors shown here come from a female donor in good health and CMV-seronegative. CDR3s leave out the opening cysteine and the closing phenylalanine or tryptophan. A D gene is named only where the DNA matches it firmly.

D	V	length	J	CDR3
TRBD1	TRBV29-1	12	TRBJ1-4	SVPTGTGDEKLF
TRBD2	TRBV29-1	15	TRBJ2-5	SVDPSMGAGIQETQY
.	TRBV5-1	9	TRBJ2-3	ASSLDYTQY
.	TRBV6-1	10	TRBJ2-4	ASSESILIQY
TRBD1	TRBV10-2	13	TRBJ1-4	ASRIPGQGREKLF
.	TRBV9	13	TRBJ1-6	ASSVDSSYNSPLH
TRBD2	TRBV27	15	TRBJ2-1	ASLGTSGRIGYNEQF
TRBD2	TRBV5-4	13	TRBJ2-2	ATSGLAGDTGELF
.	TRBV10-3	9	TRBJ2-7	AISPQSEQY
.	TRBV1	15	TRBJ1-1	TSSQGQLGGMNTEAF
TRBD2	TRBV6-1	12	TRBJ2-7	AIGIAGGRYEQY
TRBD1	TRBV2	15	TRBJ1-3	ASSKDRVGSSGNTIY
TRBD2	TRBV7-9	16	TRBJ2-2	ASSSPPPLAANTGELF